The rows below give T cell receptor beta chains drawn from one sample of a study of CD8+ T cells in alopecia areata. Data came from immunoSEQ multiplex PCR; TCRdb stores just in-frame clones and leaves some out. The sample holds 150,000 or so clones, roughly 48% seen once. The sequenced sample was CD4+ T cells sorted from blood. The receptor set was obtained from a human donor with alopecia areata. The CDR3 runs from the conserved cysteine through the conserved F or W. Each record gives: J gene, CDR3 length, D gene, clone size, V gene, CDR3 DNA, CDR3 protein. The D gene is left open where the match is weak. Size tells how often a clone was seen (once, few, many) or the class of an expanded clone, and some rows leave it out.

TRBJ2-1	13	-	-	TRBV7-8	TGTGCCAGCAGCTATAGCTTAGTAAATGAGCAGTTCTTC	CASSYSLVNEQFF
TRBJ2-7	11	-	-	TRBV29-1	TGCAGCGTTGAGGCGGGATACGAGCAGTACTTC	CSVEAGYEQYF
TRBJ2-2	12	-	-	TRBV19	TGTGCCAGTAGTATGCTGGGCGGGGAGCTGTTTTTT	CASSMLGGELFF
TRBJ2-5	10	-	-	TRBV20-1	TGCAGTGCCCTGCGGGAGACCCAGTACTTC	CSALRETQYF
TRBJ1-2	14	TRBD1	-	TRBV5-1	TGCGCCAGCAGACCGCTTGGACAGGAGCTAGGCTACACCTTC	CASRPLGQELGYTF
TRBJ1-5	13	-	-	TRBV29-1	TGCAGCGTTGTATGGGACGGAAATCAGCCCCAGCATTTT	CSVVWDGNQPQHF
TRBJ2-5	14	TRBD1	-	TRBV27	TGTGCCAGCTCTCGGGACAGGGGTTCGGAGACCCAGTACTTC	CASSRDRGSETQYF
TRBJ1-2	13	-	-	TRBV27	TGTGCCAGCAGTTTGCACGGGGTCTATGGCTACACCTTC	CASSLHGVYGYTF
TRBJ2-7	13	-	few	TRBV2	TGTGCCACACGACGGGACGTAGACTACGAGCAGTACTTC	CATRRDVDYEQYF
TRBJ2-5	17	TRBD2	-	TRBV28	TGTGCCAGCAGTCCGGGGACTAGCGGGAGGGCCCGAGAGACCCAGTACTTC	CASSPGTSGRARETQYF
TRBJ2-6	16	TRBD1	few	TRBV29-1	TGCAGCGTCTCTCCGGGACAGGGTGCCGGGGCCAACGTCCTGACTTTC	CSVSPGQGAGANVLTF
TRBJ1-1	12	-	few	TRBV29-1	TGCAGCGTTGTTAGGGGGAGTACTGAAGCTTTCTTT	CSVVRGSTEAFF
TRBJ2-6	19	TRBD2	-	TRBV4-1	TGCGCCAGCAGCCATATCGGACTAGCGGACATATCTGGGGCCAACGTCCTGACTTTC	CASSHIGLADISGANVLTF
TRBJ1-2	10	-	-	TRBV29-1	TGCAGCGTAGGACCCGGGGACTACACCTTC	CSVGPGDYTF